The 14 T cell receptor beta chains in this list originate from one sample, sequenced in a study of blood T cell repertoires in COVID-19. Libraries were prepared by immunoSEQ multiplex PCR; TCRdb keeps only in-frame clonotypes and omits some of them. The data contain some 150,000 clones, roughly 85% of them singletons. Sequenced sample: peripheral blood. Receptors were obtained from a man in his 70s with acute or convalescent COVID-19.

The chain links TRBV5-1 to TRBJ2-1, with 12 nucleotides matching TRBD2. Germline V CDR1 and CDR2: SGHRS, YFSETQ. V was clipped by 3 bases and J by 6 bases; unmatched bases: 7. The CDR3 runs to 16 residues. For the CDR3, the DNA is TGCGCCAGCAGCTGGACTAGCGGGAATCTCCTCAATGAGCAGTTCTTC. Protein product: CASSWTSGNLLNEQFF.

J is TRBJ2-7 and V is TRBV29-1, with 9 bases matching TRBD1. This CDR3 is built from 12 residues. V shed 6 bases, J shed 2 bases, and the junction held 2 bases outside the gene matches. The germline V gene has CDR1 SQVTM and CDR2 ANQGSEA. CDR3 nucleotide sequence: TGCAGCGTACAGGGGGCGGCCTACGAGCAGTACTTC. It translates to CSVQGAAYEQYF.

The CDR3 is CASSSDRVAYNEQFF. CDR3 bases: TGTGCCAGCTCGTCGGACAGGGTGGCCTACAATGAGCAGTTCTTC. The rearrangement joins TRBV18 to TRBJ2-1; TRBD1 aligns across 8 bases. V dropped 6 bases and J dropped 2; count of bases not matched to a gene: 6. The CDR3 loop spans 15 amino acids. Germline V gives CDR1 KGHSH, CDR2 LQKENI.

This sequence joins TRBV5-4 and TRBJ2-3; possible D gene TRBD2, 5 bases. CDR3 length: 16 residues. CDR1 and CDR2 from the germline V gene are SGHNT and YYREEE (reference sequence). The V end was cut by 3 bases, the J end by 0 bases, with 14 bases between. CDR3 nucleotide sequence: TGTGCCAGCAGCTCCCCGGGCCCGGGGAGCACAGATACGCAGTATTTT. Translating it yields CASSSPGPGSTDTQYF.

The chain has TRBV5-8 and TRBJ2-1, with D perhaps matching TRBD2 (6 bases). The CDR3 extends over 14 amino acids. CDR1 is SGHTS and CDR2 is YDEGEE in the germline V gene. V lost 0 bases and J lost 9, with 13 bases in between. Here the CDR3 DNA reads TGTGCCAGCAGCTTGGACGGGGGTTTCGGTGAGCAGTTCTTC. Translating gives CASSLDGGFGEQFF.

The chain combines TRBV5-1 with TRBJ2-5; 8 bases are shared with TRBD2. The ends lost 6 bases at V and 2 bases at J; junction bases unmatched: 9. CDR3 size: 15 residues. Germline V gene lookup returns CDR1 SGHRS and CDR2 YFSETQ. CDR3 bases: TGCGCCAGCACCTGGACGGCGGGAGGTCAAGAGACCCAGTACTTC. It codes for CASTWTAGGQETQYF.

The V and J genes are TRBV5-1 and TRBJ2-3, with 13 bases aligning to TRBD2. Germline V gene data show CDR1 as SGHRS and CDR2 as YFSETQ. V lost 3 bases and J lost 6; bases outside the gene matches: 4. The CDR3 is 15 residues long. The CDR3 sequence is CASSSGLAGVDTQYF. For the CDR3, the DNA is TGCGCCAGCAGCTCCGGACTAGCGGGGGTGGATACGCAGTATTTT. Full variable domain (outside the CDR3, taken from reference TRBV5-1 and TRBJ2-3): KAGVTQTPRYLIKTRGQQVTLSCSPISGHRSVSWYQQTPGQGLQFLFEYFSETQRNKGNFPGRFSGRQFSNSRSEMNVSTLELGDSALYLCASSSGLAGVDTQYFGPGTRLTVL.

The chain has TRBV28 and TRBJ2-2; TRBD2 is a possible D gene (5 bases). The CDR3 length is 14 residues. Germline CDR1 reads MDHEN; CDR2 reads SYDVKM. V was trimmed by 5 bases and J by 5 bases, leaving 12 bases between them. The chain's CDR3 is CASSARGWTGELFF. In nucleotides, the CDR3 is TGTGCCAGCAGTGCCCGAGGGTGGACCGGGGAGCTGTTTTTT. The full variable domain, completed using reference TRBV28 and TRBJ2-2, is DVKVTQSSRYLVKRTGEKVFLECVQDMDHENMFWYRQDPGLGLRLIYFSYDVKMKEKGDIPEGYSVSREKKERFSLILESASTNQTSMYLCASSARGWTGELFFGEGSRLTVL.

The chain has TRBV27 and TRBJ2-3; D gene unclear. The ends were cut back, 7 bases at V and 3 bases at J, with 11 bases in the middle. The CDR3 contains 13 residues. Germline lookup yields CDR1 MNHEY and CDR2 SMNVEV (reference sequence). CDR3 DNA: TGTGCCAGCACGGAGATCACAACAGATACGCAGTATTTT. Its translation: CASTEITTDTQYF.

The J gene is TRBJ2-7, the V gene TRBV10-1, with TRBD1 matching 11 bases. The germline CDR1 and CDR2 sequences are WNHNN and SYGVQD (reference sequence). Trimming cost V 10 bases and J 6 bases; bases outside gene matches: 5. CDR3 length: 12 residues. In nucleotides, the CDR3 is TGCGCCACCGGACAGGGGGCTTGCGAGCAGTACTTC. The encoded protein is CATGQGACEQYF.

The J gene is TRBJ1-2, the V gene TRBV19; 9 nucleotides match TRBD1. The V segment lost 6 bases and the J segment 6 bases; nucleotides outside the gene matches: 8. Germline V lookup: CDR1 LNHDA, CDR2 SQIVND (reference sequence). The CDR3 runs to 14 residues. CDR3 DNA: TGTGCCAGTAGACGGACAGGGGAACTAGATGGCTACACCTTC. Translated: CASRRTGELDGYTF.

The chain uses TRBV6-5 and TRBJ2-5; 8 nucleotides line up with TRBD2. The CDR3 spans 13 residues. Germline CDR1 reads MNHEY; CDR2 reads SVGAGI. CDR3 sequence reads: CAVGGVGSQTQYF. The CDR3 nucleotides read TGTGCGGTCGGGGGGGTCGGGTCTCAGACCCAGTACTTC.

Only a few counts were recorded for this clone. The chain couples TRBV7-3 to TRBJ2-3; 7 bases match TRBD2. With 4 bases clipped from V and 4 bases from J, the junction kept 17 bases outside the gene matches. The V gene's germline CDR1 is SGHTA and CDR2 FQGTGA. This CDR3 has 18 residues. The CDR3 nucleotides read TGTGCCAGCAGCTCCCCCCCTGGCGGGAGAGGATCGGCAGATACGCAGTATTTT. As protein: CASSSPPGGRGSADTQYF.

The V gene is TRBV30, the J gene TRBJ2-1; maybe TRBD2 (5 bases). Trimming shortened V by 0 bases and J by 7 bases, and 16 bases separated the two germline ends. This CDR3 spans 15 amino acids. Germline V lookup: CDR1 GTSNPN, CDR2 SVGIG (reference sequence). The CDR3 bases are TGTGCCTGGAGTGTGGACTCTACCATGGGGAATGAGCAGTTCTTC. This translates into CAWSVDSTMGNEQFF.